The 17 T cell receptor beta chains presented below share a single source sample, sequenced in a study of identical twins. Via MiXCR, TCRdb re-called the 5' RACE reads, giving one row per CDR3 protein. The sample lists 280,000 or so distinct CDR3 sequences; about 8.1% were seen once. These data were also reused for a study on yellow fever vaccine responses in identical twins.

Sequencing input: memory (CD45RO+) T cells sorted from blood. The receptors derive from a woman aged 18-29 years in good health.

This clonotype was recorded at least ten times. The CDR3 DNA sequence: TGCGCCAGCAGCTTGGAACTAGCGGGAGGTGGTGAGCAGTTCTTC. This codes for CASSLELAGGGEQFF. The chain employs TRBV5-1 and TRBJ2-1, with TRBD2 identical over 12 bases. Losses at the gene ends were 0 bases for V and 9 bases for J; bases not matched to a gene: 4. CDR3 length: 15 residues. Germline CDR1 and CDR2: SGHRS and YFSETQ.

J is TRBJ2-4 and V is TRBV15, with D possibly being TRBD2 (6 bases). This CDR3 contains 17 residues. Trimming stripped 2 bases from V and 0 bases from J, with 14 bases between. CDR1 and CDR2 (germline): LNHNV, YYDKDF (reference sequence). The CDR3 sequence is CATSRPLLGGAKNIQYF. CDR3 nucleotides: TGTGCCACCAGCAGACCCTTACTGGGGGGAGCCAAAAACATTCAGTACTTC.

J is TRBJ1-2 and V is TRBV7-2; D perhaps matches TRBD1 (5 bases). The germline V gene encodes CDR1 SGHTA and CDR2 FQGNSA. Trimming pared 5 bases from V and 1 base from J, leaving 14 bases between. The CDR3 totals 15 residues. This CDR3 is CASSPTQGFNYGYTF. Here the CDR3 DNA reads TGTGCCAGCAGCCCGACCCAGGGTTTTAACTATGGCTACACCTTC.

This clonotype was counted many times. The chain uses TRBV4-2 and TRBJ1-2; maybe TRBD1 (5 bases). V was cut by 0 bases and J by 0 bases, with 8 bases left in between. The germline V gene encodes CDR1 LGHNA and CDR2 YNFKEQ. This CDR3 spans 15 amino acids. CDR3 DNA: TGTGCCAGCAGCCAAGACGCAGGGACTAACTATGGCTACACCTTC. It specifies CASSQDAGTNYGYTF.

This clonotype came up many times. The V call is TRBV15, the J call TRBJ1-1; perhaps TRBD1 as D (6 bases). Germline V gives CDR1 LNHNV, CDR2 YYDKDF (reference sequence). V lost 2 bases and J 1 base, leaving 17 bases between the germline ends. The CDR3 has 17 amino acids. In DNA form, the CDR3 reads TGTGCCACCAGCAGAAGATTCCAGGGGAAAGCGAACACTGAAGCTTTCTTT. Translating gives CATSRRFQGKANTEAFF.

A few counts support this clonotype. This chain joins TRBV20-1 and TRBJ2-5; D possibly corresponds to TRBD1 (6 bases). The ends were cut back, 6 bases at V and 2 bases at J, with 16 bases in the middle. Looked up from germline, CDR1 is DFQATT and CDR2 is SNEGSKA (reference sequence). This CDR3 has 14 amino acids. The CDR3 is CSATPQGRQETQYF. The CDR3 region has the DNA TGCAGTGCCACCCCCCAGGGGCGACAAGAGACCCAGTACTTC.

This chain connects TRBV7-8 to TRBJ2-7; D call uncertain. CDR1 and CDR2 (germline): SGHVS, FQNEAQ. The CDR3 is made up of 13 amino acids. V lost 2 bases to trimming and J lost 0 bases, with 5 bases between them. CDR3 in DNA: TGTGCCAGCAGCTTAACAAACTCCTACGAGCAGTACGTC. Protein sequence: CASSLTNSYEQYV.

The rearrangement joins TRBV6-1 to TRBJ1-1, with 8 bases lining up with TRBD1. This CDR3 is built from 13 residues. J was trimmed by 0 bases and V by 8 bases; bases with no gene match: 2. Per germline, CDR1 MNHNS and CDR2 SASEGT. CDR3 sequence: CASVTGVNTEAFF. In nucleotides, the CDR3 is TGTGCCAGCGTGACAGGGGTGAACACTGAAGCTTTCTTT.

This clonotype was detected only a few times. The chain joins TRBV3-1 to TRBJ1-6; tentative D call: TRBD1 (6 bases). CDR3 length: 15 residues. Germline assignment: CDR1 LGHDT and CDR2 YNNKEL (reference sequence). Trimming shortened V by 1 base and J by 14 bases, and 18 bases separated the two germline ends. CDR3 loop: CASSQGAQGTSTLHF. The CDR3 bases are TGTGCCAGCAGCCAAGGGGCCCAGGGGACGTCTACCCTCCACTTT.

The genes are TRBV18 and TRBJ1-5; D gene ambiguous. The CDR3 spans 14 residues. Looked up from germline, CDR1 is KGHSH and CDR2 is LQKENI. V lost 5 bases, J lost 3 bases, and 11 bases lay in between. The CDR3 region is CASSTEPSNQPQHF. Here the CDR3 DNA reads TGTGCCAGCTCAACAGAGCCATCCAATCAGCCCCAGCATTTT.

The CDR3, as DNA: TGCAGTGCCCCCCGACAGGGACTCTATGGCTACACCTTC. It codes for CSAPRQGLYGYTF. The chain uses TRBV20-1 and TRBJ1-2, with 7 bases fitting TRBD1. Germline loops: CDR1 DFQATT, CDR2 SNEGSKA (reference sequence). Trimming removed 6 bases from V and 4 bases from J; junction bases left unmatched: 8. The CDR3 consists of 13 residues.

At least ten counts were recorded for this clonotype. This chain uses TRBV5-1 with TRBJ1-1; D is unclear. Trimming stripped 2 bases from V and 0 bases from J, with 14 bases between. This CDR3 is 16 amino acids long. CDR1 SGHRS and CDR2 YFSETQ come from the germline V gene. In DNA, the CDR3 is TGCGCCAGCAGCTTTTCGAATTCCCCTATGAACACTGAAGCTTTCTTT. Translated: CASSFSNSPMNTEAFF.

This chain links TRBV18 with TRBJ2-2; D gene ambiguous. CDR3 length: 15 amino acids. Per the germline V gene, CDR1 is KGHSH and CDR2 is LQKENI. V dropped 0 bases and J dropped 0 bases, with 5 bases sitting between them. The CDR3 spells CASSPPGTNTGELFF. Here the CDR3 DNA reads TGTGCCAGCTCACCACCAGGGACGAACACCGGGGAGCTGTTTTTT.

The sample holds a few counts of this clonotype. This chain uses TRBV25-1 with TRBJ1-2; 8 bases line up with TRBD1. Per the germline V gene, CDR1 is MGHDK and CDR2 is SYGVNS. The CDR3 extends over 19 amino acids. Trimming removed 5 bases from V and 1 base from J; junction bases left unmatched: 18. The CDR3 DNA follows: TGTGCCAGCAGTCCTATGACAGGGGAAGGGAATTCTTATAACTATGGCTACACCTTC. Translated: CASSPMTGEGNSYNYGYTF.

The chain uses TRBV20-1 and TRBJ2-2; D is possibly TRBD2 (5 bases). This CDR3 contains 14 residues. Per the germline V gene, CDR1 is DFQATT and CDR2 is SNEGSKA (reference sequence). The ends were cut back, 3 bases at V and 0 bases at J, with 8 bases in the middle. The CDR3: CSARRATNTGELFF. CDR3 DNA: TGCAGTGCTAGGCGGGCGACGAACACCGGGGAGCTGTTTTTT.

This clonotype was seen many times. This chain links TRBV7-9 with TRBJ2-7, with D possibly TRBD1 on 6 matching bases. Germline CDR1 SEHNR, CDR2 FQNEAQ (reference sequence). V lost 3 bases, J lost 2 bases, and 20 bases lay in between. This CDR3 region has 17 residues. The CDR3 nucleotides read TGTGCCAGCAGCTTGATCGCAAGGGCGGACAGCCCCTACGAGCAGTACTTC. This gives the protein CASSLIARADSPYEQYF.

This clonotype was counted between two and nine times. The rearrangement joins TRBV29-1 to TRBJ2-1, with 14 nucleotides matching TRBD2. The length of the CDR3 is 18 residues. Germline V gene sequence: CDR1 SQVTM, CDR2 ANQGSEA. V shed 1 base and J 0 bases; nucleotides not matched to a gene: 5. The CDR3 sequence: CSVEGTSGGPSSYNEQFF. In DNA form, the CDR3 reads TGCAGCGTTGAAGGGACTAGCGGGGGGCCGAGCTCCTACAATGAGCAGTTCTTC.